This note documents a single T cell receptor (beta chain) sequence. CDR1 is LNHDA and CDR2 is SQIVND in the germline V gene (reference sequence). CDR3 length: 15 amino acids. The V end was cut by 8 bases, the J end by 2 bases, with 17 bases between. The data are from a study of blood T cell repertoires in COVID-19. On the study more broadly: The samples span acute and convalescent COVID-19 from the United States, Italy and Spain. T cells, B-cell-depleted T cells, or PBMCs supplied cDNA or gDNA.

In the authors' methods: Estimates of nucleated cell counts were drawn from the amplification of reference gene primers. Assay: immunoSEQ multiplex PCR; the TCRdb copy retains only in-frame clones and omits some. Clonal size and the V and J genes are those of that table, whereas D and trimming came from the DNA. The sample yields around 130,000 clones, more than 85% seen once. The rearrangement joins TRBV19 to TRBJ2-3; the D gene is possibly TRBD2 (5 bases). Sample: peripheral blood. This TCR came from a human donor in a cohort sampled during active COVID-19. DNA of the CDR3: TGTGCCAGTGGAATTAGCGATTTCACCACAGATACGCAGTATTTT. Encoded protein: CASGISDFTTDTQYF. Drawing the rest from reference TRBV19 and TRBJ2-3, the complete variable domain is DGGITQSPKYLFRKEGQNVTLSCEQNLNHDAMYWYRQDPGQGLRLIYYSQIVNDFQKGDIAEGYSVSREKKESFPLTVTSAQKNPTAFYLCASGISDFTTDTQYFGPGTRLTVL.